A selection of T cell receptor beta chains follows, all from one sample in a study of cytomegalovirus exposure and HLA in healthy donors. Data came from immunoSEQ multiplex PCR; TCRdb stores just in-frame clones and leaves some out. The profile shows roughly 80,000 clones, roughly 79% of them singletons. The sequencing input was PBMCs. The receptors stem from a woman aged 30 to 39 in good health and CMV-seronegative. Both conserved end residues are part of each CDR3. A D gene is named only where the DNA matches it firmly.

V gene	D gene	J gene	CDR3 DNA	CDR3 protein
TRBV16	NA	TRBJ1-3	TGTGCCAGCAGCCCCACAGTGGGAAACACCATATATTTT	CASSPTVGNTIYF
TRBV7-2	NA	TRBJ2-1	TGTGCCAGCAGCCGGAGCTCCTACAATGAGCAGTTCTTC	CASSRSSYNEQFF
TRBV25-1	NA	TRBJ2-5	TGTGCCAGCAGTGAATATTACGGGGAGACCCAGTACTTC	CASSEYYGETQYF
TRBV19	NA	TRBJ2-3	TGTGCCAGTAGTATTCTAGCAGGAGGCCACACAGATACGCAGTATTTT	CASSILAGGHTDTQYF
TRBV2	NA	TRBJ2-3	TGTGCCAGTCGGAGCTTGACCAGCACAGATACGCAGTATTTT	CASRSLTSTDTQYF
TRBV27	NA	TRBJ2-1	TGTGCCAGCAGAGACGAGACAGCTGTTGGAGTAAGTGAGCAGTTCTTC	CASRDETAVGVSEQFF
TRBV28	TRBD1	TRBJ1-5	TGTGCCAGCAGTATACAGGGGGTTGTTCAGCCCCAGCATTTT	CASSIQGVVQPQHF
TRBV6-1	NA	TRBJ2-3	TGTGCCAGCACCCGGGACTGGGGGACAGATACGCAGTATTTT	CASTRDWGTDTQYF
TRBV11-2	NA	TRBJ2-1	TGTGCCAGCAGCTTAGCTCGGACAGTGTTAGTCTTC	CASSLARTVLVF
TRBV19	NA	TRBJ1-1	TGTGCCAGTAGTATCAGGGGGAACACTGAAGCTTTCTTT	CASSIRGNTEAFF